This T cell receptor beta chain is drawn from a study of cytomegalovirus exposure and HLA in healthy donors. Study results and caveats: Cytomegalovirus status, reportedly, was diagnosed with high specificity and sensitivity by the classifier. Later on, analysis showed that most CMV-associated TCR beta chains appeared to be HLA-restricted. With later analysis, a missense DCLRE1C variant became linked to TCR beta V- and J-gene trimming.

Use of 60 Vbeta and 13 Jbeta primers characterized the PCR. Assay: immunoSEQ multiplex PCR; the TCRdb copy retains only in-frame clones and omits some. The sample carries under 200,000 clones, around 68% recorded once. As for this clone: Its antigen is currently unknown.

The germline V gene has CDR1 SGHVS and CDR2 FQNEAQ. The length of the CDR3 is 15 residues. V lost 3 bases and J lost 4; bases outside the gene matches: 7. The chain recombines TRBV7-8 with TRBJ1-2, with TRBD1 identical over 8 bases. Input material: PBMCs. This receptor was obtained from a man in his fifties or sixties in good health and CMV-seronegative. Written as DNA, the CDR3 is TGTGCCAGCAGCTTGAAAGGACAGGGCGTCTATGGCTACACCTTC. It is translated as CASSLKGQGVYGYTF.